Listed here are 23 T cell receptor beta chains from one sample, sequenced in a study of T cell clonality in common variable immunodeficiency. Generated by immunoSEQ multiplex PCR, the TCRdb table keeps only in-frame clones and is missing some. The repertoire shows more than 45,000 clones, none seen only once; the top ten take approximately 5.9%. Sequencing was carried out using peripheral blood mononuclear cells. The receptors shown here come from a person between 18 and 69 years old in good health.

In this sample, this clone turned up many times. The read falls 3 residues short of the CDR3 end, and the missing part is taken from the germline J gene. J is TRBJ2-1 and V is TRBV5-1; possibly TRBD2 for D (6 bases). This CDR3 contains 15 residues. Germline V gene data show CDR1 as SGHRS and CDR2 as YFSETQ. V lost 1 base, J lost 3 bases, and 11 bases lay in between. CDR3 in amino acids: CASSLRDSHYNEQFF. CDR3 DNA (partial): TGCGCCAGCAGCTTGAGGGACTCTCACTACAATGAG.

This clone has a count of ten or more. This CDR3 reads CASVLRATDTQYF. The DNA read from the CDR3 is TGTGCCAGCGTTTTGAGGGCCACAGATACG. The rearrangement uses TRBV13 and TRBJ2-3; tentatively, D is TRBD2 (5 bases). The read terminates 3 residues ahead of where the CDR3 ends, so the germline J gene completes it. The CDR3 has 13 amino acids. The V end was cut by 8 bases, the J end by 2 bases, with 11 bases between. The germline gives CDR1 PRHDT, CDR2 FYEKMQ (reference sequence).

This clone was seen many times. The covered CDR3 bases are TGTGCCTGGAGTGTCAACAGCAATCGGCCG. It encodes CAWSVNSNRP. The full CDR3 is CAWSVNSNRPQYF. V and J are TRBV30 and TRBJ2-3, with D hard to call. The read ends 3 residues early relative to the CDR3; the germline J gene fills the gap. This CDR3 region has 13 residues. Per the germline V gene, CDR1 is GTSNPN and CDR2 is SVGIG (reference sequence).

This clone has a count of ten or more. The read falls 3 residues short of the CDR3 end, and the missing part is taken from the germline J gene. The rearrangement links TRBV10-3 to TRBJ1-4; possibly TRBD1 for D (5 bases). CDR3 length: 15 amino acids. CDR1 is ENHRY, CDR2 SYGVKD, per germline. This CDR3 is CAISEYEGLGSPLFF. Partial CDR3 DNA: TGTGCCATCAGTGAGTACGAGGGGCTGGGTTCACCA.

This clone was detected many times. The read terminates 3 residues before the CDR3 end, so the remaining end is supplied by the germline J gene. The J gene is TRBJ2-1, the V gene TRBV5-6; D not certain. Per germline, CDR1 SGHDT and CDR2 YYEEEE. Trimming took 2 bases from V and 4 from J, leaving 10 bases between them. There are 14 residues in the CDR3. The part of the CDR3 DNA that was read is TGTGCCAGCAGCTTCCCCACAGATTACAATGAG. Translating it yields CASSFPTDYNE. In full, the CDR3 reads CASSFPTDYNEQFF. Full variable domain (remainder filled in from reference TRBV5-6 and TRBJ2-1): DAGVTQSPTHLIKTRGQQVTLRCSPKSGHDTVSWYQQALGQGPQFIFQYYEEEERQRGNFPDRFSGHQFPNYSSELNVNALLLGDSALYLCASSFPTDYNEQFFGPGTRLTVL.

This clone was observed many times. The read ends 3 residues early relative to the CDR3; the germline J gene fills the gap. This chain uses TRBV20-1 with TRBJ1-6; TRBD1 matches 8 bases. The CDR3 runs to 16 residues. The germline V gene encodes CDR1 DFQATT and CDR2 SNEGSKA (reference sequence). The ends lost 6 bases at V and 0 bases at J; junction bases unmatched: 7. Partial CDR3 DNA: TGCAGTGCCCAACCGGACAGGGCCTCCTATAATTCACCC. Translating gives CSAQPDRASYNSP. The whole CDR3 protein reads CSAQPDRASYNSPLHF.

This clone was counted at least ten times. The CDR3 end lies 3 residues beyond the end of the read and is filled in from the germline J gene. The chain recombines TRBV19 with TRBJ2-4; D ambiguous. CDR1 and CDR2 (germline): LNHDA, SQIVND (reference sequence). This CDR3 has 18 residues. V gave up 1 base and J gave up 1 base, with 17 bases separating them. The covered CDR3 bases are TGTGCCAGTAGTATAGGTGACGGAGAAGTCGGGGCCAAAAACATT. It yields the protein CASSIGDGEVGAKNI. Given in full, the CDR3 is CASSIGDGEVGAKNIQYF.

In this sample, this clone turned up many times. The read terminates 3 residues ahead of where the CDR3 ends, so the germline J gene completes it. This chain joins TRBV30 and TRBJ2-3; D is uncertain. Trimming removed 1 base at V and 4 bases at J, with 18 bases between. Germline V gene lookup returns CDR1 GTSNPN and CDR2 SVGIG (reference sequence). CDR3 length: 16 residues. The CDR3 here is CAWSGVAGPISDTQYF. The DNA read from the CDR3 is TGTGCCTGGAGTGGGGTGGCAGGCCCTATCTCAGATACG. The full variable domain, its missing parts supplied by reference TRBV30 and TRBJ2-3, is SQTIHQWPATLVQPVGSPLSLECTVEGTSNPNLYWYRQAAGRGLQLLFYSVGIGQISSEVPQNLSASRPQDRQFILSSKKLLLSDSGFYLCAWSGVAGPISDTQYFGPGTRLTVL.

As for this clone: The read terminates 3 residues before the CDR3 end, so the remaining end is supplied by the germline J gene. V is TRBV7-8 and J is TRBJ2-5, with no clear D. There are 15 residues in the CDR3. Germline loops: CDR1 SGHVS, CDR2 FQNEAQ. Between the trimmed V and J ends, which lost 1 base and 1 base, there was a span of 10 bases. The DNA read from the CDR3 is TGTGCCAGCAGCTTAGATTCGGGTTTCCAAGAGACC. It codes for CASSLDSGFQET. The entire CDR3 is CASSLDSGFQETQYF.

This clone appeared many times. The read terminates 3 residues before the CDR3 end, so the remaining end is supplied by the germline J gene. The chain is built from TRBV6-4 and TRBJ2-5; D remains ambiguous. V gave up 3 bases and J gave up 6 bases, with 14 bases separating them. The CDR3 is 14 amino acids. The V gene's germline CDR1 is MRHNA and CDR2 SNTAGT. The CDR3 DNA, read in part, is TGTGCCAGCAGTGAGCCATACTTCCCTCAGACC. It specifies CASSEPYFPQT. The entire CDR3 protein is CASSEPYFPQTQYF.

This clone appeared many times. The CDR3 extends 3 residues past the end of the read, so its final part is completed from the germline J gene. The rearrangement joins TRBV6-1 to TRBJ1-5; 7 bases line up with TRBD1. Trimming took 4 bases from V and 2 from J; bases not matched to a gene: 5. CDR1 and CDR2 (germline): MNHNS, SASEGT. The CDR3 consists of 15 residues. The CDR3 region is CASSVRQGGNQPQHF. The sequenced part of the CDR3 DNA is TGTGCCAGCAGTGTCAGACAGGGTGGCAATCAGCCC.

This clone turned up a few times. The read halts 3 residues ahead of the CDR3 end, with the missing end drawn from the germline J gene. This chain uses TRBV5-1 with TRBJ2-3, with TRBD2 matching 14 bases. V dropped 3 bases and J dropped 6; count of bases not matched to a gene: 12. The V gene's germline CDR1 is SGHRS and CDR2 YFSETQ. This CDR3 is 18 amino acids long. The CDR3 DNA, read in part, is TGCGCCAGCAGCTATGGGACTAGCGGGGGTTCACGGACGGATACG. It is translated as CASSYGTSGGSRTDT. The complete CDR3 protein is CASSYGTSGGSRTDTQYF.

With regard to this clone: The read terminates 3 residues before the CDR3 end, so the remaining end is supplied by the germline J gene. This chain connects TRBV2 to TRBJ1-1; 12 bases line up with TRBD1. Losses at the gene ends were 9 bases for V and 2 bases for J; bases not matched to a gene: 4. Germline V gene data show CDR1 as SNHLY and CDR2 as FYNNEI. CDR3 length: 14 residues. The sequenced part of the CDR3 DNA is TGTGCCAGGACCGGGACAGGGGGCAACACTGAA. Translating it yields CARTGTGGNTE. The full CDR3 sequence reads CARTGTGGNTEAFF.

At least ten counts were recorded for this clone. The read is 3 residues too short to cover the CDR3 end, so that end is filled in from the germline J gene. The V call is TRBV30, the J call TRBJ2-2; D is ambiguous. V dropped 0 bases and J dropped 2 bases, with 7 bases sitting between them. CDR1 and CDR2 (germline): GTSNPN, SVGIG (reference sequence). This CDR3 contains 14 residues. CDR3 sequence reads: CAWSVLLNTGELFF. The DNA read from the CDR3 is TGTGCCTGGAGTGTACTGCTCAACACCGGGGAG.

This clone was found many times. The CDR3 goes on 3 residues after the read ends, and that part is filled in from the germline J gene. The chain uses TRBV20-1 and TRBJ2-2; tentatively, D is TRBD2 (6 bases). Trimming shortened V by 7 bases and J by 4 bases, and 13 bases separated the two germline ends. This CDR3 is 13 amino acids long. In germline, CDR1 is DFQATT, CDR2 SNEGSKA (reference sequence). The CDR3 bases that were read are TGCAGTGTGGAGGGGCGCGGCACCGGGGAG. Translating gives CSVEGRGTGE. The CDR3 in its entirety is CSVEGRGTGELFF.

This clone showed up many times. CDR3 DNA (partial): TGTGCCAGCAGCTCAGGACAGCGGGGC. Protein sequence: CASSSGQRG. The complete CDR3 protein is CASSSGQRGYTF. This rearrangement joins TRBV7-9 to TRBJ1-2, with TRBD1 as a possible D gene (6 bases). The CDR3 end falls 3 residues outside the read, so it is completed with the germline J gene. The CDR3 loop spans 12 amino acids. Per the germline V gene, CDR1 is SEHNR and CDR2 is FQNEAQ (reference sequence).

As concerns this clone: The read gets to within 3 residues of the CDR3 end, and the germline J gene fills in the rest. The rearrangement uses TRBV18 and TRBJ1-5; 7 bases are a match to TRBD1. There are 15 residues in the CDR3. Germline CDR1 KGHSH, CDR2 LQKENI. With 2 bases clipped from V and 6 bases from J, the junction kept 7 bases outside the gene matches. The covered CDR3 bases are TGTGCCAGCTCACCATCTAACAGGGACAGTCAGCCC. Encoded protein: CASSPSNRDSQP. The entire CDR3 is CASSPSNRDSQPQHF. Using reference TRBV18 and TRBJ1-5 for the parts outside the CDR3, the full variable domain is NAGVMQNPRHLVRRRGQEARLRCSPMKGHSHVYWYRQLPEEGLKFMVYLQKENIIDESGMPKERFSAEFPKEGPSILRIQQVVRGDSAAYFCASSPSNRDSQPQHFGDGTRLSIL.

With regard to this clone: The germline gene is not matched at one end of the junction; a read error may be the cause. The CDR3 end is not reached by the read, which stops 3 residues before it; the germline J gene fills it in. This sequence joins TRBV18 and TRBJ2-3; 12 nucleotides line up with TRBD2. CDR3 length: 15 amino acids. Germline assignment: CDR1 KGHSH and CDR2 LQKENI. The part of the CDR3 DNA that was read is TGTGCCAGCTCCCCACATCCTAGCGGGGGGGAGACG. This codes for CASSPHPSGGET. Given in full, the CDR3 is CASSPHPSGGETQYF.

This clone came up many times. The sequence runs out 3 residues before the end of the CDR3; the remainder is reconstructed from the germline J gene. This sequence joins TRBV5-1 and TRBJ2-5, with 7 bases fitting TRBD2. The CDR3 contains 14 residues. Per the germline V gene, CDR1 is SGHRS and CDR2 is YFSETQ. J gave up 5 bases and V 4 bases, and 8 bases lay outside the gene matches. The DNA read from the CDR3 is TGCGCCAGCAGCAGCGGGGAGGGGAGGGAGACC. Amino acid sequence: CASSSGEGRET. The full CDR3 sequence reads CASSSGEGRETQYF.

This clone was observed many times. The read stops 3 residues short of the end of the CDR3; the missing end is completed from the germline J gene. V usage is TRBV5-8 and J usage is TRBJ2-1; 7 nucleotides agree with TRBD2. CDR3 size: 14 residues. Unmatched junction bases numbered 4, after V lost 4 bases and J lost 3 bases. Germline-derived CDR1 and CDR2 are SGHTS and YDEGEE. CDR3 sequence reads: CASSQRTSYNEQFF. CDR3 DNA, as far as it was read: TGTGCCAGCAGCCAACGGACTAGCTACAATGAG.

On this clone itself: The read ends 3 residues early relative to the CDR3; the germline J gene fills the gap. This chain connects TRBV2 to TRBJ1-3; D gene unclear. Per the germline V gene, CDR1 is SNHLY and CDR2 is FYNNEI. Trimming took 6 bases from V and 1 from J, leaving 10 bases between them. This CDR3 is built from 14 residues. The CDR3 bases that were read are TGTGCCAGCAGCGTAGGCGGGTCTGGAAACACC. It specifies CASSVGGSGNT. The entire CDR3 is CASSVGGSGNTIYF.

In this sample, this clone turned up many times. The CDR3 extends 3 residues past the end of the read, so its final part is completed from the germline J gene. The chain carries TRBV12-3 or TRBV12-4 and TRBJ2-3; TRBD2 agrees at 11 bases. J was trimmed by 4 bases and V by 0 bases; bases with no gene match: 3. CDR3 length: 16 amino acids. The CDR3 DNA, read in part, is TGTGCCAGCAGTTTAGCGACTAGCGGGGAAGCAGATACG. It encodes CASSLATSGEADT. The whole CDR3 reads CASSLATSGEADTQYF.

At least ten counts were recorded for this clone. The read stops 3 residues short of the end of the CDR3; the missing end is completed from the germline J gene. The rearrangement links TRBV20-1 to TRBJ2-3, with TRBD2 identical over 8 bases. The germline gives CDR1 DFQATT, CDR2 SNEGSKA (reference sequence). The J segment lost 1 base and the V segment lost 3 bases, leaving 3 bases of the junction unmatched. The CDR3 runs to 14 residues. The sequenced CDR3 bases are TGCAGTGCTAGTGCAGCGGGAGGCACAGATACG. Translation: CSASAAGGTDT. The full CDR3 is CSASAAGGTDTQYF.